The rows below give T cell receptor beta chains drawn from one sample of a study of OX40 agonist ivuxolimab in advanced cancers. Clones were sequenced by immunoSEQ multiplex PCR, and TCRdb holds only the in-frame ones, with some missing. Among roughly 40,000 clones, 82% were seen once, and the ten largest hold under 2%. The sample in question was CD4+ or CD8+ T cells sorted from blood, obtained in a trial of the OX40 agonist ivuxolimab. The receptors derive from an adult with an advanced solid tumor such as melanoma, head and neck, liver or kidney cancer. Both conserved end residues are part of each CDR3. A D gene is named only where the DNA matches it firmly. The listing skips clone size in some rows; elsewhere it reads once, few, many or a size class.

14 | NA | TRBV7-9 | NA | CASSSPGPSYEQYF
12 | NA | TRBV5-6 | NA | CASSLPSYGYTF
14 | NA | TRBV10-3 | few | CAISAGAVYSPLHF
16 | NA | TRBV5-1 | NA | CASSPSALSGANVLTF
13 | NA | TRBV5-6 | NA | CASSRTGRDEQFF
16 | NA | TRBV7-9 | once | CASSPYGGTPQETQYF
14 | NA | TRBV28 | NA | CATTGDSGADEQFF
13 | TRBD1 | TRBV7-2 | NA | CASKGTGRSPLHF
11 | NA | TRBV5-1 | NA | CASKSEETQYF
14 | TRBD1 | TRBV9 | NA | CASSAQTGDTEAFF
15 | TRBD1 | TRBV5-8 | few | CASSSLGQGRTEAFF
13 | NA | TRBV5-1 | once | CASSVQGINEQFF
15 | NA | TRBV6-6 | NA | CASSWTRPQNQPQHF
17 | NA | TRBV6-1 | NA | CASSARDTRSGANVLTF
11 | NA | TRBV20-1 | NA | CSAMVGETQYF
14 | TRBD1 | TRBV7-2 | NA | CASSDRAGGTEAFF
14 | TRBD2 | TRBV6-5 | NA | CASRSGGASNEQFF
18 | TRBD2 | TRBV5-1 | NA | CASSLATSGGLRTDTQYF
12 | NA | TRBV12-2 | NA | CASRLRWETQYF
18 | TRBD2 | TRBV15 | NA | CATSRDRGLAGGRYEQYF
11 | NA | TRBV10-3 | NA | CAMSGGETQYF
13 | NA | TRBV5-3 | NA | CARSRTAKNIQYF
14 | NA | TRBV5-5 | NA | CASSLGAGVTEAFF
19 | TRBD1 | TRBV19 | NA | CASSIGRGGTGWRVDGYTF
13 | TRBD1 | TRBV5-4 | NA | CASSFDRGAGYTF
15 | NA | TRBV5-1 | NA | CASSANGGAQDEQFF
13 | TRBD1 | TRBV7-2 | few | CASSLGRGPEAFF
15 | NA | TRBV15 | NA | CATSRSPLTQETQYF
14 | NA | TRBV7-9 | NA | CASSIGQSYYGYTF
13 | NA | TRBV19 | NA | CASSIGRRDTQYF
14 | NA | TRBV6-6 | NA | CASRPQGLNTEAFF
13 | TRBD1 | TRBV6-6 | NA | CASSFDRADTQYF
16 | NA | TRBV7-8 | NA | CASSLMGGGSGTEAFF
17 | TRBD1 | TRBV5-4 | NA | CASSLTPGQGNTGELFF
15 | TRBD2 | TRBV5-1 | NA | CASRPTSGGIYEQYF
14 | NA | TRBV19 | NA | CASSIRRYTGELFF
15 | NA | TRBV4-3 | NA | CASSQEAQASDTQYF
18 | TRBD2 | TRBV9 | NA | CASSVGGLAGWRTDTQYF
13 | TRBD1 | TRBV7-2 | NA | CATTGQGGYEAFF
15 | NA | TRBV12-5 | few | CASGLQQGLQETQYF
14 | NA | TRBV10-3 | NA | CAIRAGQDGDTQYF
12 | NA | TRBV6-1 | NA | CASRRGRETQYF
15 | NA | TRBV11-2 | few | CASSLVSGAGNEQFF
15 | NA | TRBV7-9 | NA | CASSLRGAHYNEQFF
11 | NA | TRBV29-1 | few | CSVGGPGELFF